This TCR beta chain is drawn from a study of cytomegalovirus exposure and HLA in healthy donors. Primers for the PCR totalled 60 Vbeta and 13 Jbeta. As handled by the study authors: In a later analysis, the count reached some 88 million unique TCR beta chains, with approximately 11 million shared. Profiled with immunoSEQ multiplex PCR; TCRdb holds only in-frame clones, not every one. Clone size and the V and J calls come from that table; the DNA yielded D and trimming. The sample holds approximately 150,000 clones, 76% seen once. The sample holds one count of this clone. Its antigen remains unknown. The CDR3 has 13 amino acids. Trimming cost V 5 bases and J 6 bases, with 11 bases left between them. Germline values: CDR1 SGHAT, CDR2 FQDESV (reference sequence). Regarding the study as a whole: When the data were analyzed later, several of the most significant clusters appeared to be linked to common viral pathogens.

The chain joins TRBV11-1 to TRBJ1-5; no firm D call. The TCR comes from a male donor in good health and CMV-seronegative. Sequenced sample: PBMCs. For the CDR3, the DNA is TGTGCCAGCAGCGCCGGGATTGGTCAGCCCCAGCATTTT. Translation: CASSAGIGQPQHF.